One sample yielded the 12 T cell receptor beta chains listed below, sequenced in a study of T cell responses to AZD1222 COVID-19 vaccine. TCRdb's table, derived via immunoSEQ multiplex PCR, lists solely in-frame clones and lacks some. The top ten clones hold more than 6.5% of a sample with 150,000 to 190,000 clones, 80% to 90% of them seen once. Sequenced here: peripheral blood, sampled after recovery from COVID-19. The source of these receptors is an adult who had recovered from COVID-19.

The chain joins TRBV20-1 to TRBJ2-1, with TRBD2 as a possible D gene (6 bases). The V end was cut by 6 bases, the J end by 0 bases, with 18 bases between. Germline CDR1 reads DFQATT; CDR2 reads SNEGSKA (reference sequence). This CDR3 contains 16 residues. The CDR3 DNA reads TGCAGTGCCAGTGAGGAGGGCCCGAGCTCCTACAATGAGCAGTTCTTC. Its translation is CSASEEGPSSYNEQFF.

This clone was recorded a few times. The rearrangement joins TRBV24-1 to TRBJ2-7; D tentatively fits TRBD1 or TRBD2 (6 bases each). The CDR3 spans 13 residues. V was clipped by 5 bases and J by 3 bases, with 10 bases between them. Germline V gene sequence: CDR1 KGHDR, CDR2 SFDVKD. Here the CDR3 DNA reads TGTGCCACCAGTGTGGGGGGCGGCTACGAGCAGTACTTC. Translated: CATSVGGGYEQYF.

The chain combines TRBV4-2 with TRBJ1-1; 8 nucleotides match TRBD1. J was trimmed by 5 bases and V by 0 bases; bases with no gene match: 8. The CDR3 extends over 16 amino acids. Germline CDR1 reads LGHNA; CDR2 reads YNFKEQ. The CDR3 DNA follows: TGTGCCAGCAGCCAAGATCCGGACAGGGTTAGTACTGAAGCTTTCTTT. This gives the protein CASSQDPDRVSTEAFF.

J is TRBJ1-4 and V is TRBV5-1; weak D call: TRBD1 (6 bases). This CDR3 is 14 amino acids long. The V gene lost 5 bases and the J gene lost 8 bases, with 16 bases spanning the gap. Germline loops: CDR1 SGHRS, CDR2 YFSETQ. This CDR3 is CASRSGTMGEKLFF. The DNA for the CDR3 is TGCGCCAGCAGGTCCGGGACAATGGGCGAAAAACTGTTTTTT.

This clone has more than one count but fewer than ten. The chain has TRBV7-2 and TRBJ2-2; TRBD2 might be the D (5 bases). This CDR3 has 14 residues. Deletions cut 0 bases from V and 6 bases from J, with 8 bases between. Germline V gene lookup returns CDR1 SGHTA and CDR2 FQGNSA. The CDR3 sequence is CASSLAGVAGELFF. In DNA, the CDR3 is TGTGCCAGCAGCTTAGCGGGAGTCGCCGGGGAGCTGTTTTTT.

This chain joins TRBV5-1 and TRBJ2-7; D is possibly TRBD2 (5 bases). Trimming stripped 4 bases from V and 3 bases from J, with 8 bases between. This CDR3 is 12 amino acids long. The germline V gene encodes CDR1 SGHRS and CDR2 YFSETQ. As DNA, the CDR3 is TGCGCCAGCAGCGCGGGTGTCTACGAGCAGTACTTC. Encoded protein: CASSAGVYEQYF.

V and J are TRBV7-9 and TRBJ1-6; possibly TRBD1 for D (6 bases). This CDR3 has 14 residues. Germline V gene sequence: CDR1 SEHNR, CDR2 FQNEAQ (reference sequence). Trimming left V 3 bases short and J 5 bases short, with 8 bases between. CDR3 sequence: CASSLGHNNSPLHF. Here the CDR3 DNA reads TGTGCCAGCAGCTTGGGACATAATAATTCACCCCTCCACTTT.

This clone was detected once. This chain links TRBV18 with TRBJ2-7; 12 bases align to TRBD2. The V gene's germline CDR1 is KGHSH and CDR2 LQKENI. After removal of 3 bases from V and 1 base from J, the junction contained 1 base not matched to a gene. This CDR3 has 15 amino acids. CDR3 in DNA: TGTGCCAGCTCACCTACTAGCGGGAGGTCCTACGAGCAGTACTTC. Translated, it gives CASSPTSGRSYEQYF.

This chain links TRBV19 with TRBJ2-7, with D perhaps matching TRBD1 or TRBD2 (5 bases each). The CDR3 runs 16 residues. Germline V gives CDR1 LNHDA, CDR2 SQIVND (reference sequence). Deletions cut 3 bases from V and 2 bases from J, with 17 bases between. CDR3 residues: CASSIRGQSFTYEQYF. The CDR3 bases are TGTGCCAGTAGTATCCGGGGCCAGTCCTTTACCTACGAGCAGTACTTC.

This chain uses TRBV7-2 with TRBJ2-7; D might be TRBD1 or TRBD2, each matching 6 bases. Germline V gene data show CDR1 as SGHTA and CDR2 as FQGNSA. V gave up 1 base and J gave up 4 bases, with 14 bases separating them. This CDR3 has 15 amino acids. The CDR3 is CASSLVSGAAYEQYF. CDR3 in DNA: TGTGCCAGCAGCTTAGTTTCGGGGGCGGCGTACGAGCAGTACTTC.

The V call is TRBV11-1, the J call TRBJ2-1; 9 nucleotides match TRBD2. The germline gives CDR1 SGHAT, CDR2 FQDESV (reference sequence). The CDR3 loop spans 15 amino acids. After removal of 5 bases from V and 2 bases from J, the junction contained 4 bases not matched to a gene. DNA for the CDR3: TGTGCCAGCAGCCCTCTAGCGGGGACCTACAATGAGCAGTTCTTC. Amino acids: CASSPLAGTYNEQFF.

This clone occurred once. The J gene is TRBJ2-7, the V gene TRBV5-4; 7 nucleotides line up with TRBD1. V was pared by 1 base and J by 3 bases, with 7 bases of the junction left unmatched. From germline, CDR1 is SGHNT and CDR2 YYREEE (reference sequence). This CDR3 contains 15 residues. The CDR3 is CASSLSDRSIYEQYF. CDR3 nucleotide sequence: TGTGCCAGCAGCTTGTCGGACAGGAGCATCTACGAGCAGTACTTC.